This T cell receptor (beta chain) emerged from a study of vaccination effects on CD4 cells after COVID-19. ViraFEST used viral peptide pools to expand antigen-specific CD4+ T cells before sequencing. CD4+ T cells were isolated after less than 12 days of culture. Testing of the vaccine recipients showed negative nucleocapsid antibodies and no prior SARS-CoV-2 infection. The CDR3 is made up of 16 amino acids. V was clipped by 3 bases and J by 9 bases; unmatched bases: 9. Germline V gives CDR1 LGHDT, CDR2 YNNKEL (reference sequence). The table came from immunoSEQ multiplex PCR; TCRdb's copy has only in-frame clones and leaves some out. The sample lists tens of thousands of clones; 78% were seen once. This clone was counted between two and nine times. Its antigen is unknown.

The TCR sequence derives from a human donor who received a COVID-19 vaccine. The chain uses TRBV3-1 (or the pseudogene TRBV3-2) and TRBJ2-2, with 11 bases fitting TRBD2. Sequences were derived from CD4+ T cells from PBMCs cultured with SARS-CoV-2 spike peptides, sampled before COVID-19 vaccination. CDR3 sequence: CASSQVLAGGNRELFF. In DNA form, the CDR3 reads TGTGCCAGCAGCCAGGTCCTAGCGGGGGGTAACCGGGAGCTGTTTTTT.